The rows below give T cell receptor beta chains drawn from one sample of a study of response to subunit inactivated influenza vaccine. TCRdb fed the RT-PCR reads into MiXCR, producing one record per CDR3 protein. This table holds 250,000 to 350,000 distinct CDR3 sequences, over 20% found once. The source was PBMCs from blood, collected about 20 months after vaccination. The receptor source for this set is a man aged 50 to 69 who received an inactivated influenza vaccine. The CDR3 runs from the conserved cysteine through the conserved F or W. A D gene is named only where the DNA matches it firmly. Only part of the rows carry a size: once, few, many, or a class if the clone is expanded.

clone_size j_call cdr3_length v_call d_call cdr3_aa cdr3_nt
- TRBJ1-2 13 TRBV4-2 - CASSQDARVGYTF TGTGCCAGCAGCCAAGATGCCCGGGTGGGCTACACCTTC
many TRBJ1-1 16 TRBV12-3/TRBV12-4 - CASSLALVRGGTEAFF TGTGCCAGCAGTTTAGCGCTGGTCAGGGGTGGCACTGAAGCTTTCTTT
few TRBJ1-2 16 TRBV7-9 TRBD1 CASSLPQTGPNYGYTF TGTGCCAGCAGCTTACCTCAGACAGGGCCAAACTATGGCTACACCTTC
many TRBJ1-6 17 TRBV4-3 - CASSQEALSSYNSPLHF TGCGCCAGCAGCCAAGAGGCTCTGAGCTCCTATAATTCACCCCTCCACTTT
few TRBJ2-1 14 TRBV29-1 TRBD1 CSVSPGTGDNEQFF TGCAGCGTTTCCCCGGGGACAGGGGACAATGAGCAGTTCTTC
- TRBJ1-6 16 TRBV4-3 - CASSQDSSSYNSPLHF TGCGCCAGCAGCCAGGACAGCAGCTCCTATAATTCACCCCTCCACTTT
many TRBJ1-2 14 TRBV11-2 - CASSLGVRDYGYTF TGTGCCAGCAGCTTAGGAGTCAGAGACTATGGCTACACCTTC
- TRBJ1-5 16 TRBV7-2 TRBD1 CASSPGRQGVMGPQHF TGTGCCAGCAGCCCGGGTCGACAGGGAGTGATGGGGCCCCAGCATTTT
- TRBJ2-6 15 TRBV2 - CASTPWPSGANVLTF TGTGCCAGCACGCCTTGGCCGTCCGGGGCCAACGTCCTGACTTTC
few TRBJ2-5 14 TRBV29-1 - CSVGTGTGAETQYF TGCAGCGTTGGCACAGGGACTGGGGCAGAGACCCAGTACTTC
- TRBJ2-7 15 TRBV10-3 - CAISERQVLTYEQYF TGTGCCATCAGTGAACGACAGGTACTAACCTACGAGCAGTACTTC
few TRBJ2-3 16 TRBV5-1 TRBD2 CASSRGLAGPTDTQYF TGCGCCAGCAGCCGGGGACTAGCGGGGCCCACAGATACGCAGTATTTT
- TRBJ2-1 16 TRBV4-2 - CASSQDGGEPYNEQFF TGTGCCAGCAGCCAAGATGGCGGGGAGCCCTACAATGAGCAGTTCTTC
- TRBJ1-2 14 TRBV18 TRBD1 CASSPSGGSYGYTF TGTGCCAGCTCACCCTCAGGGGGTTCATATGGCTACACCTTC
few TRBJ1-5 14 TRBV5-1 - CASSEGHLNQPQHF TGCGCCAGCAGCGAGGGACATCTCAATCAGCCCCAGCATTTT
- TRBJ1-1 15 TRBV12-3/TRBV12-4 TRBD1 CASSPHRGRETEAFF TGTGCCAGCAGTCCGCACAGGGGGCGAGAGACTGAAGCTTTCTTT
few TRBJ2-5 14 TRBV10-3 TRBD2 CAISSSSGQETQYF TGTGCCATCAGCTCTTCTAGCGGCCAAGAGACCCAGTACTTC
few TRBJ2-2 14 TRBV20-1 - CSASWTRRTGELFF TGCAGTGCCAGTTGGACAAGGCGGACCGGGGAGCTGTTTTTT
- TRBJ2-2 15 TRBV6-2/TRBV6-3 - CASGGPQTNTGELFF TGTGCCAGCGGGGGACCGCAAACGAACACCGGGGAGCTGTTTTTT
many TRBJ2-3 17 TRBV12-3/TRBV12-4 - CASSAGSGGWSTDTQYF TGTGCCAGCAGCGCTGGCTCCGGGGGCTGGAGCACAGATACGCAGTATTTT
many TRBJ1-5 15 TRBV9 TRBD1 CASSDGQGFDQPQHF TGTGCCAGCAGCGATGGACAGGGGTTTGATCAGCCCCAGCATTTT
many TRBJ1-1 14 TRBV15 TRBD1 CATSRRQGVTEAFF TGTGCCACCAGCAGGAGACAGGGGGTGACTGAAGCTTTCTTT
many TRBJ2-2 15 TRBV6-2/TRBV6-3 - CASSTIQGISGELFF TGTGCCAGCAGTACGATACAGGGAATATCCGGGGAGCTGTTTTTT
- TRBJ2-1 14 TRBV7-2 TRBD2 CASSFSGGSNEQFF TGTGCCAGCAGCTTTAGCGGGGGTTCCAATGAGCAGTTCTTC
few TRBJ2-7 13 TRBV30 - CAWRRPGDYEQYF TGTGCCTGGAGGAGGCCCGGTGACTACGAGCAGTACTTC
- TRBJ2-7 14 TRBV6-1 TRBD1 CASREGDSSYEQYF TGTGCCAGCAGAGAGGGGGACAGTTCCTACGAGCAGTACTTC
- TRBJ2-2 17 TRBV11-1 TRBD2 CASSLALTSRYTGELFF TGTGCCAGCAGCTTGGCCCTGACTAGCAGGTACACCGGGGAGCTGTTTTTT
many TRBJ1-1 16 TRBV12-3/TRBV12-4 - CASSTWDHQGSTEAFF TGTGCCAGCAGTACCTGGGACCACCAAGGAAGCACTGAAGCTTTCTTT
- TRBJ2-1 16 TRBV4-2 - CASSQASQGYYNEQFF TGTGCCAGCAGCCAAGCCTCGCAGGGATATTACAATGAGCAGTTCTTC
few TRBJ2-1 17 TRBV20-1 TRBD1 CSARDSPTGGGYNEQFF TGCAGTGCTAGAGATTCCCCTACAGGGGGAGGCTACAATGAGCAGTTCTTC
- TRBJ2-3 15 TRBV12-3/TRBV12-4 - CASSLMGPSTDTQYF TGTGCCAGCAGTTTAATGGGTCCTAGCACAGATACGCAGTATTTT
- TRBJ1-5 15 TRBV10-3 - CASQTDANSNQPQHF TGTGCCAGCCAGACGGACGCCAATAGCAATCAGCCCCAGCATTTT
few TRBJ1-5 14 TRBV6-2/TRBV6-3 - CASTRGNSNQPQHF TGTGCCAGCACACGAGGGAATAGCAATCAGCCCCAGCATTTT